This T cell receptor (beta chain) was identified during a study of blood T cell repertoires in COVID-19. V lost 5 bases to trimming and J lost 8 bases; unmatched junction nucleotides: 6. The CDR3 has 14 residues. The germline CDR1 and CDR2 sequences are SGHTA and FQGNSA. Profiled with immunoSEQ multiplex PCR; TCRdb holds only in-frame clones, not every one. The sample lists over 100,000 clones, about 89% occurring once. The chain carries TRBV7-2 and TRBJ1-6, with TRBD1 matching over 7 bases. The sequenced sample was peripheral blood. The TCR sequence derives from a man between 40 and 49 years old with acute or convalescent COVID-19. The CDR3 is CASSHGTDYSPLHF. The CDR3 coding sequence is TGTGCCAGCAGCCACGGGACAGATTATTCACCCCTCCACTTT. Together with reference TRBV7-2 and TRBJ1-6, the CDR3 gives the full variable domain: GAGVSQSPSNKVTEKGKDVELRCDPISGHTALYWYRQSLGQGLEFLIYFQGNSAPDKSGLPSDRFSAERTGGSVSTLTIQRTQQEDSAVYLCASSHGTDYSPLHFGNGTRLTVT.